A single sample is the source of the 32 T cell receptor beta chains below, sequenced in a study of blood T cell repertoires in COVID-19 (dated by TCRdb to about 2020). Libraries were made using the immunoSEQ multiplex PCR assay. Here the immuneACCESS table is served through TCRdb, limited to in-frame sequences with V and J called. Missing clones are a known gap in these copies; in checked studies unresolved V genes cover under half, and the rest lacks a known reason. The sample includes 250,000 to 350,000 clones, with around 88% observed a single time. Around 0.84% of the sample is in the top ten clones. Sequenced: peripheral blood. These receptor sequences come from a man aged 25 to 40 with acute or convalescent COVID-19.

V is TRBV28 and J is TRBJ2-2; TRBD2 might be the D (8 bases). The CDR3 is 18 residues long. In germline, CDR1 is MDHEN, CDR2 SYDVKM. With 8 bases removed from V and 3 bases from J, the gap between germline ends came to 25 bases. CDR3 loop: CASLTGTATSGDTGELFF. The CDR3 coding sequence is TGTGCCAGCTTGACCGGGACAGCAACTAGCGGAGACACCGGGGAGCTGTTTTTT. Based on the CDR3 plus reference TRBV28 and TRBJ2-2, the full variable domain is DVKVTQSSRYLVKRTGEKVFLECVQDMDHENMFWYRQDPGLGLRLIYFSYDVKMKEKGDIPEGYSVSREKKERFSLILESASTNQTSMYLCASLTGTATSGDTGELFFGEGSRLTVL.

This clone occurred a few times. J is TRBJ1-5 and V is TRBV6-1, with D possibly matching TRBD1 (6 bases). From germline, CDR1 is MNHNS and CDR2 SASEGT. This CDR3 region has 15 residues. Trimming took off 1 base at V and 0 bases at J, with 7 bases between the two ends. The CDR3 DNA sequence: TGTGCCAGCAGTGAAGGGACAGTTAGCAATCAGCCCCAGCATTTT. Protein sequence: CASSEGTVSNQPQHF.

This clone was observed a single time. This chain links TRBV27 with TRBJ2-7; no reliable D call. Germline values: CDR1 MNHEY, CDR2 SMNVEV (reference sequence). This CDR3 has 16 residues. The V and J ends lost 10 bases and 5 bases respectively, with 27 bases between them. This chain's CDR3 is CATKLSGSLSHDEQYF. The CDR3 DNA follows: TGTGCCACCAAATTGTCGGGTTCACTTAGTCACGACGAGCAGTACTTC.

This chain connects TRBV6-5 to TRBJ1-2, with D perhaps matching TRBD1 (5 bases). The CDR3 covers 15 residues. With 0 bases removed from V and 8 bases from J, the gap between germline ends came to 16 bases. The germline gives CDR1 MNHEY, CDR2 SVGAGI. In DNA form, the CDR3 reads TGTGCCAGCAGTTACTCGATCGGTGGGACTTGGGGCTACACCTTC. This sequence encodes CASSYSIGGTWGYTF.

The chain couples TRBV2 to TRBJ1-2; D is unresolved. The germline V gene encodes CDR1 SNHLY and CDR2 FYNNEI. V shed 7 bases and J shed 0 bases, with 9 bases lying between them. This CDR3 has 13 amino acids. The CDR3 sequence is CASKMEPNYGYTF. CDR3 sequence (DNA): TGTGCCAGCAAGATGGAGCCTAACTATGGCTACACCTTC.

This chain links TRBV28 with TRBJ1-4, with D possibly matching TRBD1 (5 bases). The V end was cut by 7 bases, the J end by 14 bases, with 20 bases between. The CDR3 is made up of 13 amino acids. Germline lookup yields CDR1 MDHEN and CDR2 SYDVKM. In nucleotides, the CDR3 is TGTGCCAGCACCTCGACCGGGGGACGGGCCCTGTTTTTT. Amino acid sequence: CASTSTGGRALFF.

The chain uses TRBV5-1 and TRBJ2-3; maybe TRBD1 (5 bases). The CDR3 has 15 residues. V was pared by 4 bases and J by 2 bases, with 14 bases between. The germline CDR1 and CDR2 sequences are SGHRS and YFSETQ. DNA for the CDR3: TGCGCCAGCAGCAGTCGCAACAGGTTCACAGATACGCAGTATTTT. Translating gives CASSSRNRFTDTQYF. Using reference TRBV5-1 and TRBJ2-3 for the parts outside the CDR3, the full variable domain is KAGVTQTPRYLIKTRGQQVTLSCSPISGHRSVSWYQQTPGQGLQFLFEYFSETQRNKGNFPGRFSGRQFSNSRSEMNVSTLELGDSALYLCASSSRNRFTDTQYFGPGTRLTVL.

The genes are TRBV5-1 and TRBJ1-4, with 12 bases fitting TRBD1. The CDR3 has 16 amino acids. The V gene end was trimmed by 3 bases and the J gene end by 7 bases; junction bases not matched to a gene: 7. Germline CDR1 is SGHRS and CDR2 is YFSETQ. This CDR3 reads CASSSTGTGGREKLFF. DNA for the CDR3: TGCGCCAGCAGCTCCACAGGGACAGGGGGCCGTGAAAAACTGTTTTTT.

This chain connects TRBV5-1 to TRBJ1-3; a possible D gene is TRBD1 (5 bases). Germline lookup yields CDR1 SGHRS and CDR2 YFSETQ. Between the trimmed V and J ends, which lost 5 bases and 0 bases, there was a span of 12 bases. CDR3 length: 15 amino acids. The CDR3 DNA follows: TGCGCCAGCAGACAGGCTCTGGGCTCTGGAAACACCATATATTTT. This gives the protein CASRQALGSGNTIYF.

The rearrangement joins TRBV30 to TRBJ1-2; tentative D call: TRBD1 (5 bases). Trimming removed 5 bases at V and 3 bases at J, with 19 bases between. The CDR3 is made up of 15 amino acids. Per the germline V gene, CDR1 is GTSNPN and CDR2 is SVGIG (reference sequence). CDR3 bases: TGTGCCTGGTCTCCCATACAAGGGGCACACTATGGCTACACCTTC. This gives the protein CAWSPIQGAHYGYTF.

The rearrangement links TRBV15 to TRBJ2-3, with 11 bases lining up with TRBD2. V shed 1 base, J shed 3 bases, and the junction held 6 bases outside the gene matches. CDR3 size: 17 residues. Germline lookup yields CDR1 LNHNV and CDR2 YYDKDF (reference sequence). The CDR3 sequence: CATSRGLAGTGTDTQYF. The CDR3 nucleotides are TGTGCCACCAGCAGAGGACTAGCGGGGACGGGGACAGATACGCAGTATTTT.

This CDR3 reads CASSRVGGVWQPQHF. DNA for the CDR3: TGTGCCAGTAGTAGGGTAGGGGGGGTCTGGCAGCCCCAGCATTTT. This chain uses TRBV19 with TRBJ1-5, with D perhaps matching TRBD1 (6 bases). The CDR3 length is 15 residues. Trimming left V 4 bases short and J 7 bases short, with 17 bases between. CDR1 is LNHDA and CDR2 is SQIVND in the germline V gene (reference sequence).

On this clone: The junction differs from germline at one of its ends, possibly a read error. V and J are TRBV2 and TRBJ2-2, with a weak D call TRBD2 (6 bases). This CDR3 is 14 amino acids long. Germline V lookup: CDR1 SNHLY, CDR2 FYNNEI. DNA for the CDR3: TGTGCCAGTAAGATGGAGGGGAACCCCGGGGAGCTGTTTTTT. It encodes CASKMEGNPGELFF.

DNA of the CDR3: TGTGCCAGCAGCCCCGGGGGAAGGGGCGCGATTTTCGGAAGCAATCAGCCCCAGCATTTT. Residues: CASSPGGRGAIFGSNQPQHF. The genes are TRBV7-8 and TRBJ1-5; D is perhaps TRBD1 (5 bases). CDR1 is SGHVS and CDR2 is FQNEAQ in the germline V gene. V was shortened by 5 bases and J by 1 base, with 27 bases between the two germline ends. This CDR3 comprises 20 residues.

The chain carries TRBV28 and TRBJ1-3; D uncertain. The germline V and J ends were trimmed by 6 bases and 1 base, with 10 bases remaining between them. CDR1 MDHEN and CDR2 SYDVKM come from the germline V gene. The CDR3 consists of 14 residues. The DNA for the CDR3 is TGTGCCAGCAGACCAGGACTTTCTGGAAACACCATATATTTT. This encodes CASRPGLSGNTIYF.

The chain recombines TRBV9 with TRBJ1-2, with D possibly matching TRBD1 (6 bases). This CDR3 has 15 residues. V was trimmed by 3 bases and J by 5 bases, leaving 17 bases between them. Germline V gives CDR1 SGDLS, CDR2 YYNGEE. Written as DNA, the CDR3 is TGTGCCAGCAGCGCTGGAATTGGGGGCCCGTATGGCTACACCTTC. This translates into CASSAGIGGPYGYTF.

The chain uses TRBV7-2 and TRBJ2-1; 9 bases map to TRBD2. Germline lookup yields CDR1 SGHTA and CDR2 FQGNSA. The CDR3 extends over 15 amino acids. J was trimmed by 7 bases and V by 7 bases; bases with no gene match: 11. CDR3 in DNA: TGTGCCAGCATCCCGGGACTAGCAGAAGGAAATGAGCAGTTCTTC. Translating gives CASIPGLAEGNEQFF.

The rearrangement uses TRBV19 and TRBJ2-7; D perhaps matches TRBD1 (6 bases). The CDR3 consists of 14 residues. The V end was cut by 7 bases, the J end by 3 bases, with 16 bases between. Germline values: CDR1 LNHDA, CDR2 SQIVND (reference sequence). CDR3 coding DNA: TGTGCCAGTACCACGACAGGTAGTGACTACGAGCAGTACTTC. It specifies CASTTTGSDYEQYF.

A few counts support this clone. This chain links TRBV28 with TRBJ1-5; 7 bases line up with TRBD1. J gave up 5 bases and V 2 bases, and 3 bases lay outside the gene matches. The CDR3 contains 14 residues. Germline assignment: CDR1 MDHEN and CDR2 SYDVKM. The CDR3 reads CASSLEGAYQPQHF. CDR3 coding DNA: TGTGCCAGCAGTTTAGAGGGGGCATATCAGCCCCAGCATTTT.

This chain connects TRBV5-1 to TRBJ1-4, with D unclear. This CDR3 comprises 15 residues. The ends were cut back, 5 bases at V and 0 bases at J, with 11 bases in the middle. The V gene's germline CDR1 is SGHRS and CDR2 YFSETQ. The CDR3 protein is CASSFSPPTNEKLFF. CDR3 nucleotide sequence: TGCGCCAGCAGTTTCTCTCCTCCAACTAATGAAAAACTGTTTTTT.

The chain employs TRBV5-6 and TRBJ2-5, with 12 bases that match TRBD1. The trim removed 7 bases at V and 4 bases at J, leaving 5 bases unmatched. Germline values: CDR1 SGHDT, CDR2 YYEEEE. The CDR3 totals 14 residues. DNA for the CDR3: TGTGCCAGCGGCGGGGACAGGGGGCGAGAGACCCAGTACTTC. Protein: CASGGDRGRETQYF.

In its sample, this clone was seen once. The chain uses TRBV25-1 and TRBJ1-5; possible D gene TRBD1, 5 bases. The V end lost 2 bases, the J end lost 6 bases, and 11 bases lay between the germline ends. The germline CDR1 and CDR2 sequences are MGHDK and SYGVNS. The CDR3 contains 14 residues. CDR3 region: CASSEGGVSQPQHF. In DNA form, the CDR3 reads TGTGCCAGCAGTGAAGGGGGGGTTAGTCAGCCCCAGCATTTT. Using reference TRBV25-1 and TRBJ1-5 for the parts outside the CDR3, the full variable domain is EADIYQTPRYLVIGTGKKITLECSQTMGHDKMYWYQQDPGMELHLIHYSYGVNSTEKGDLSSESTVSRIRTEHFPLTLESARPSHTSQYLCASSEGGVSQPQHFGDGTRLSIL.

This rearrangement joins TRBV18 to TRBJ1-1; D gene ambiguous. The CDR3 runs to 14 residues. From germline, CDR1 is KGHSH and CDR2 LQKENI. V lost 0 bases, J lost 4 bases, and 9 bases lay in between. CDR3 loop: CASSPPGDFTEAFF. In DNA, the CDR3 is TGTGCCAGCTCACCACCCGGAGACTTCACTGAAGCTTTCTTT.

The chain uses TRBV9 and TRBJ2-7; 7 bases are a match to TRBD1. The CDR3 sequence is 18 residues long. Per the germline V gene, CDR1 is SGDLS and CDR2 is YYNGEE. V lost 2 bases to trimming and J lost 3 bases; unmatched junction nucleotides: 17. CDR3 in amino acids: CASSVGQATQGIGYEQYF. The CDR3 nucleotides read TGTGCCAGCAGCGTCGGACAAGCAACACAGGGGATCGGCTACGAGCAGTACTTC.

This rearrangement joins TRBV6-5 to TRBJ1-5; tentatively, D is TRBD1 (5 bases). CDR1 and CDR2 (germline): MNHEY, SVGAGI. The length of the CDR3 is 13 residues. Trimming took 10 bases from V and 1 from J, leaving 11 bases between them. The CDR3 DNA reads as TGTGCCACGCGCAGGGCCAGCAATCAGCCCCAGCATTTT. Its protein is CATRRASNQPQHF.

The chain joins TRBV4-1 to TRBJ2-7; D possibly corresponds to TRBD1 (6 bases). Trimming stripped 0 bases from V and 4 bases from J, with 16 bases between. CDR1 MGHRA and CDR2 YSYEKL come from the germline V gene. The CDR3 extends over 16 amino acids. This chain's CDR3 is CASSQERRGGFYEQYF. DNA for the CDR3: TGCGCCAGCAGCCAAGAGCGTAGAGGGGGATTTTACGAGCAGTACTTC.

The V call is TRBV9, the J call TRBJ1-4, with TRBD1 identical over 8 bases. The V gene's germline CDR1 is SGDLS and CDR2 YYNGEE. The trim removed 4 bases at V and 7 bases at J, leaving 6 bases unmatched. The length of the CDR3 is 14 residues. The CDR3 coding sequence is TGTGCCAGCAGCCTCGGACAGGGTGGTGAAAAACTGTTTTTT. Its protein product is CASSLGQGGEKLFF.

This chain connects TRBV6-5 to TRBJ1-3; D gene unclear. V gave up 0 bases and J gave up 4 bases, with 7 bases separating them. This CDR3 spans 14 amino acids. Germline loops: CDR1 MNHEY, CDR2 SVGAGI. The CDR3 reads CASSYSQAGNTIYF. Written as DNA, the CDR3 is TGTGCCAGCAGTTACTCCCAGGCCGGAAACACCATATATTTT.

In this sample, this clone turned up a few times. The rearrangement uses TRBV28 and TRBJ1-6; no clear D gene. Germline V gene sequence: CDR1 MDHEN, CDR2 SYDVKM. The CDR3 loop spans 18 amino acids. V was pared by 3 bases and J by 0 bases, with 15 bases between. DNA for the CDR3: TGTGCCAGCAGTTTTGAGAACGTCGGGAGCTCCTATAATTCACCCCTCCACTTT. It encodes CASSFENVGSSYNSPLHF.

This clone was observed a single time. V usage is TRBV5-6 and J usage is TRBJ2-2; 8 nucleotides line up with TRBD1. Looked up from germline, CDR1 is SGHDT and CDR2 is YYEEEE. V dropped 4 bases and J dropped 6; count of bases not matched to a gene: 2. The CDR3 length is 13 residues. This CDR3 reads CASSLDRAGELFF. CDR3 bases: TGTGCCAGCAGCCTGGACAGGGCCGGGGAGCTGTTTTTT. The entire variable domain, with the rest obtained from reference TRBV5-6 and TRBJ2-2, is as follows: DAGVTQSPTHLIKTRGQQVTLRCSPKSGHDTVSWYQQALGQGPQFIFQYYEEEERQRGNFPDRFSGHQFPNYSSELNVNALLLGDSALYLCASSLDRAGELFFGEGSRLTVL.

The V gene is TRBV11-2, the J gene TRBJ2-3, with a tentative D call TRBD2 (5 bases). The ends were cut back, 5 bases at V and 0 bases at J, with 15 bases in the middle. The germline CDR1 and CDR2 sequences are SGHAT and FQNNGV. The CDR3 loop spans 16 amino acids. In DNA, the CDR3 is TGTGCCAGCAGCCCTCGGAACAGCGGAAGCACAGATACGCAGTATTTT. Residues: CASSPRNSGSTDTQYF.

This chain links TRBV19 with TRBJ1-2; D gene uncertain. Germline CDR1 and CDR2: LNHDA and SQIVND (reference sequence). Trimming removed 7 bases at V and 4 bases at J, with 16 bases between. The CDR3 runs 14 residues. CDR3 region: CASMPPGGLYGYTF. CDR3 bases: TGTGCCAGTATGCCCCCAGGAGGCCTCTATGGCTACACCTTC.